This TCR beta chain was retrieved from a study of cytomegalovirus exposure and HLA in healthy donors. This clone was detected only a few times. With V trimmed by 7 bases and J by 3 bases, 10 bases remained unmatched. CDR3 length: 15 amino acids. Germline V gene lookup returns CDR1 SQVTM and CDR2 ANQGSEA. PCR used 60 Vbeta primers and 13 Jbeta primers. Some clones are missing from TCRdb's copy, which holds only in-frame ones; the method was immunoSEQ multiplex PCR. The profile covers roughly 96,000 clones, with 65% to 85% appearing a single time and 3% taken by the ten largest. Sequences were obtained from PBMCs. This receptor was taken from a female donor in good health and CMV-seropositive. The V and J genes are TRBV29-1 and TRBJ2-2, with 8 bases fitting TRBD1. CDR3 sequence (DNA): TGCAGCGCTCGAATTGGACAGGGTGACACCGGGGAGCTGTTTTTT. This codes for CSARIGQGDTGELFF.